This T cell receptor beta chain appears in the sequencing data of a study of blood T cell repertoires in COVID-19. As for the study in general: T cells, B-cell-depleted T cells, or PBMCs provided the cDNA or gDNA that served as material.

To note about this clone: Other DNA sequences of this sample code for an identical CDR3.

Participants were aged about 18 to 90 years, lived in about 26 US areas, and enrolled virtually. Two consecutive negative NP/OP PCR tests, clearance, or resolved symptoms defined Cohort 3 recovery. Germline V lookup: CDR1 LNHDA, CDR2 SQIVND (reference sequence). V was shortened by 10 bases and J by 7 bases, with 5 bases between the two germline ends. This CDR3 has 9 residues. Libraries were prepared by immunoSEQ multiplex PCR; TCRdb keeps only in-frame clonotypes and omits some of them. The repertoire holds around 480,000 clones, with 87% as singletons. Specimen: PBMCs or T cells enriched from blood (not recorded which). This clonotype was sampled from a woman aged 18 to 35 who had recovered from COVID-19. The rearrangement links TRBV19 to TRBJ1-5, with D uncertain. The CDR3 here is CATGQPQHF. The CDR3 DNA sequence: TGTGCCACCGGGCAGCCCCAGCATTTT.